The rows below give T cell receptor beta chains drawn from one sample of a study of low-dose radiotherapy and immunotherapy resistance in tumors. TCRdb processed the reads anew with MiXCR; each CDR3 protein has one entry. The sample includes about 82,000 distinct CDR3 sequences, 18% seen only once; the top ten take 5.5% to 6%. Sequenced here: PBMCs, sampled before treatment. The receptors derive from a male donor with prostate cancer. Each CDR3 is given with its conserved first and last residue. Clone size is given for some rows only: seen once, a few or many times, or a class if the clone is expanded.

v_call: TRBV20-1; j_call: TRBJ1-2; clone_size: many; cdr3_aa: CSARVLTGGGYTF
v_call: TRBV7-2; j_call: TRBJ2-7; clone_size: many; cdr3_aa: CASSPLAGGQPYEQYF
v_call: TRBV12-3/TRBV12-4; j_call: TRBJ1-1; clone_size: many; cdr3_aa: CASGKQPMNTEAFF
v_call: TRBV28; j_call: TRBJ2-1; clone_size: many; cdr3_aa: CASSFPGDNEQFF
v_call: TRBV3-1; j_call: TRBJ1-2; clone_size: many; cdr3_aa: CASSQETLTHSYGYTF
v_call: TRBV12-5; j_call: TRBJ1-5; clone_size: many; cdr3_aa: CASGETRRGQPQHF
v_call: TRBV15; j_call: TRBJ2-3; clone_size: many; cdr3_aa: CATSGLPGGTTDTQYF
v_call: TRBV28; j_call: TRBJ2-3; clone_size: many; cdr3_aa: CASSFSWLAGVGYTDTQYF
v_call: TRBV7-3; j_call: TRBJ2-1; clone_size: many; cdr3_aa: CASSSSGPYNEQFF
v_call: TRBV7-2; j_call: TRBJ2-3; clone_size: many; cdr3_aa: CANSLGPGADTQYF
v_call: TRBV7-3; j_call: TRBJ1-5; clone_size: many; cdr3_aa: CASNKTGAGNQPQHF
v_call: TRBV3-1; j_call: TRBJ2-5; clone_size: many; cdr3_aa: CASSLGTTVKETQYF
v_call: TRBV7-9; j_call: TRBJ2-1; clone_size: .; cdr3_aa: CASSLAGGLYNEQFF
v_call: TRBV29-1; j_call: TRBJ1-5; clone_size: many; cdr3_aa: CSAQGGSNQPQHF
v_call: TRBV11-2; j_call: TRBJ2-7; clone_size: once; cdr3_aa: CASSLGGDNEQYF
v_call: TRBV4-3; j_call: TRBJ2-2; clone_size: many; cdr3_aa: CASSQEGQGATGELFF
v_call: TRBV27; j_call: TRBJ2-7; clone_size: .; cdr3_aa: CASSKGRGAYEQYF
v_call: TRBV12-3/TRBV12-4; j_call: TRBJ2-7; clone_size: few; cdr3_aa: CASSLRTGGVSREQYF
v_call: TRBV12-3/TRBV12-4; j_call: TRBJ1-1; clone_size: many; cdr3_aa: CASSLAMGDIEAFF
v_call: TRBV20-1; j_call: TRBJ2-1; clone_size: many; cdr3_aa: CSAKPQERGSYNEQFF
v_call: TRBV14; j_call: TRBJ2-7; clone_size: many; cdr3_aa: CASSQVANRGSYEQYF
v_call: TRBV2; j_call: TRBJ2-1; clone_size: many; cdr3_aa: CASGGTPNEQFF
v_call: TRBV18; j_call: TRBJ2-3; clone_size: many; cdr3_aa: CASSSELADTQYF
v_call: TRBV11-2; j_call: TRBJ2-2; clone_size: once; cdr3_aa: CASSSRDGNTGELFF
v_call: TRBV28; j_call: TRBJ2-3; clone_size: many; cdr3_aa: CASSLSLAGATDTQYF
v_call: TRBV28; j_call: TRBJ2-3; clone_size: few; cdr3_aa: CASSLVGRDTQYF
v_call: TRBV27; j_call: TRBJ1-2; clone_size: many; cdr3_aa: CASKGTANYGYTF
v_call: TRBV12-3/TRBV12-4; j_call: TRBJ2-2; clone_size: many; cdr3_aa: CASSPGGTNTGELFF
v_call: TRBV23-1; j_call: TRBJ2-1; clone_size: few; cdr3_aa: CASSQWEERGVAYNEQFF
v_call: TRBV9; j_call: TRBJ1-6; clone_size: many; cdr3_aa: CASSVDTDNSPLHF
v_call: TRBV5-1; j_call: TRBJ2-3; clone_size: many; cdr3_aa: CASSLASSGKSTDTQYF
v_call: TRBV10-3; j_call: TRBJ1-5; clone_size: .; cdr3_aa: CAISVGRVGGHNQPQHF
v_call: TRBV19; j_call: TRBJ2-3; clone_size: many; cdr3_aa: CASRTRGDTQYF
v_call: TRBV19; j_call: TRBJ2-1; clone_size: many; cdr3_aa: CASSIGSYNEQFF
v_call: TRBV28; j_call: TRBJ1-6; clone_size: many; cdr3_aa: CASSDRVYNSPLHF
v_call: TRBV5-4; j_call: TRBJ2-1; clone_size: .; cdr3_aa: CASSKGLERSSYNEQFF
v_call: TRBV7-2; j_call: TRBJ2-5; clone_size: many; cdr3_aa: CASSRDWNQETQYF
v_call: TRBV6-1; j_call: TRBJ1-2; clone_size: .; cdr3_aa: CASTELRGFDGYTF
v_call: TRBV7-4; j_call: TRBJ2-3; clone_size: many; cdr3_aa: CASSLQSFTDTQYF
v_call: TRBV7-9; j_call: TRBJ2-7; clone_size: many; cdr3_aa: CASSAPFRDRAYEQYF
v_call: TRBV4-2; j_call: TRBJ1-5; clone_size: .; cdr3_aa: CASSQGDRGEPQHF
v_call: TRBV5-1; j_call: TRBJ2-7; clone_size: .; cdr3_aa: CASSFGRSTHEQYF
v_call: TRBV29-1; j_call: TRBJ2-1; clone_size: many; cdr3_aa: CSVASYYGEQFF
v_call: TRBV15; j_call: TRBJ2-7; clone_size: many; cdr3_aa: CATSRPGQGYEQYF
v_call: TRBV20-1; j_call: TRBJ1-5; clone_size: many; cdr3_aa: CSGAGTAQNQPQHF
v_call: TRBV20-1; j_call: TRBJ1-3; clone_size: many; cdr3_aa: CSAYSGLSSGNTIYF